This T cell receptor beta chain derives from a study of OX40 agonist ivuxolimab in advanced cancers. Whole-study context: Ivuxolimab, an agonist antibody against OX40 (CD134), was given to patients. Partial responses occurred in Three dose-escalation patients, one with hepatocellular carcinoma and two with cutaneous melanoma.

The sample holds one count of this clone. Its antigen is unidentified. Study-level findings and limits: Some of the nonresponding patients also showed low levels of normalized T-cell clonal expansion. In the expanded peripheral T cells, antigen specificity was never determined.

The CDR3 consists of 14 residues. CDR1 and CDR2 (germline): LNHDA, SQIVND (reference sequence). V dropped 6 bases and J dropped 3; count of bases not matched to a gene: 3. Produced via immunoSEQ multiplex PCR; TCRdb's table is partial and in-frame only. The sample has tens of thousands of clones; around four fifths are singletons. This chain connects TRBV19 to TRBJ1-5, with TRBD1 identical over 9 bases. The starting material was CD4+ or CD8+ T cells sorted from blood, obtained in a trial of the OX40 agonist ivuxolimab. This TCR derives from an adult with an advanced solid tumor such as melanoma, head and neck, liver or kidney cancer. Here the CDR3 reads CASRGDRDNQPQHF. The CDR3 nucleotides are TGTGCCAGTAGGGGGGACAGGGACAATCAGCCCCAGCATTTT.